This T cell receptor beta chain was identified during a study of blood T cells in healthy people across ages. Germline V CDR1 and CDR2: MNHEY, SVGEGT. This CDR3 is built from 13 residues. Trimming shortened V by 7 bases and J by 5 bases, and 12 bases separated the two germline ends. This clonotype was seen at least ten times. A second PCR, run for about 7 to 11 cycles, used a sample-barcoded 5' primer plus a J-beta primer mix. TCRdb re-analysed the 5' RACE reads in MiXCR, keeping a single row per CDR3 protein. This sample has 650,000 to 700,000 distinct CDR3 sequences; approximately 29% occur once, and the top ten carry roughly 14%.

The receptor comes from a woman of 80 years or more in good health. The J gene is TRBJ2-1, the V gene TRBV6-2 or TRBV6-3; the D is unclear. Sequencing was performed on blood. The CDR3 sequence is CASIPRGHNEQFF. In DNA, the CDR3 is TGTGCCAGCATCCCCCGCGGCCACAATGAGCAGTTCTTC.